These T cell receptor beta chains were read from a single sample in a study of cytomegalovirus exposure and HLA in healthy donors. Some clones are missing from TCRdb's copy, which holds only in-frame ones; the method was immunoSEQ multiplex PCR. This sample yields under 200,000 clones, of which 70% to 80% are seen a single time; roughly 0.4% belongs to the top ten. Sequencing input: PBMCs. These TCRs come from a male donor in good health and CMV-seropositive. Both conserved end residues are part of each CDR3. D genes are given only for firm matches. Expanded clones get a size class; other rows say once, few or many, or leave the size out.

length: 15; J: TRBJ1-3; size: .; V: TRBV6-5; D: .; DNA: TGTGCCAGCAGCATTACAGGGCGGACTGGAAACACCATATATTTT; CDR3: CASSITGRTGNTIYF
length: 15; J: TRBJ2-1; size: .; V: TRBV5-1; D: TRBD2; DNA: TGCGCCAGCAGTCGAGAGGGGACTAGCGGGGGTGAGCAGTTCTTC; CDR3: CASSREGTSGGEQFF
length: 16; J: TRBJ2-2; size: .; V: TRBV7-2; D: TRBD1; DNA: TGTGCCAGCAGCTCCCGAAGGACAGGGCAACCCGGGGAGCTGTTTTTT; CDR3: CASSSRRTGQPGELFF
length: 13; J: TRBJ1-1; size: .; V: TRBV4-1; D: .; DNA: TGCGCCAGCAGCCAGCCGGGAGTCAGGAAAGCTTTCTTT; CDR3: CASSQPGVRKAFF
length: 16; J: TRBJ1-4; size: .; V: TRBV6-5; D: .; DNA: TGTGCCAGCAGTTACTCGACGGCAGGGGTGGGCGAAAAACTGTTTTTT; CDR3: CASSYSTAGVGEKLFF
length: 12; J: TRBJ2-7; size: .; V: TRBV14; D: .; DNA: TGTGCCAGCAGCCCGTCGGGTTACGAGCAGTACTTC; CDR3: CASSPSGYEQYF
length: 15; J: TRBJ1-3; size: once; V: TRBV18; D: .; DNA: TGTGCCAGCTCACCCGGGCAGGGGCCTGGAAACACCATATATTTT; CDR3: CASSPGQGPGNTIYF
length: 13; J: TRBJ1-2; size: .; V: TRBV6-1; D: .; DNA: TGTGCCAGCAGTGAAACAGGGACCTATGGCTACACCTTC; CDR3: CASSETGTYGYTF
length: 16; J: TRBJ1-2; size: .; V: TRBV15; D: .; DNA: TGTGCCACCAGCAGAGCAGCGCCAGGGCCCAACTATGGCTACACCTTC; CDR3: CATSRAAPGPNYGYTF
length: 16; J: TRBJ1-3; size: .; V: TRBV4-1; D: .; DNA: TGCGCCAGCAGCCAAGTCCAGACAGCCTCTGGAAACACCATATATTTT; CDR3: CASSQVQTASGNTIYF
length: 14; J: TRBJ1-1; size: few; V: TRBV18; D: .; DNA: TGTGCCAGCTCACCACTCACAGGAGCTACTGAAGCTTTCTTT; CDR3: CASSPLTGATEAFF
length: 17; J: TRBJ2-7; size: .; V: TRBV7-2; D: TRBD2; DNA: TGTGCCAGCAGCTTAGCGTCGGGTAGCGGGGCGGCCTACGAGCAGTACTTC; CDR3: CASSLASGSGAAYEQYF